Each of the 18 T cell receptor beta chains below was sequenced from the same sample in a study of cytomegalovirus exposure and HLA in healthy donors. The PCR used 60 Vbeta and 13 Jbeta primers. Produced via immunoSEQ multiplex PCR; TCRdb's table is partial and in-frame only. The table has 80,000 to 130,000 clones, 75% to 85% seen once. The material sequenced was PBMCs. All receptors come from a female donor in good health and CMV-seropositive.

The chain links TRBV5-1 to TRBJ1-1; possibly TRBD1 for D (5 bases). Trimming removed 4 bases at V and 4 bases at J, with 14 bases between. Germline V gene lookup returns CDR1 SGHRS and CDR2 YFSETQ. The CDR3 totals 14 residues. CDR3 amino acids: CASSLRGWGTEAFF. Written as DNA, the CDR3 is TGCGCCAGCAGCCTAAGGGGATGGGGCACTGAAGCTTTCTTT.

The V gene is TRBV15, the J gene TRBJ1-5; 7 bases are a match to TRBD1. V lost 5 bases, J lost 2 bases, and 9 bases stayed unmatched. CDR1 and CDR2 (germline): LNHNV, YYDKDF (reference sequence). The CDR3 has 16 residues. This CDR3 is CATSPTDRVGNQPQHF. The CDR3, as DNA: TGTGCCACCAGCCCAACCGACAGGGTAGGCAATCAGCCCCAGCATTTT.

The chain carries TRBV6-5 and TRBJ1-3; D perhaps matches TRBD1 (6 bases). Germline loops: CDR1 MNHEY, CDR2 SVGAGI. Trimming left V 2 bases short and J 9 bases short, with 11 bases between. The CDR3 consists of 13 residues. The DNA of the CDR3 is TGTGCCAGCAGTTACGAGGGGGGGAGCACCATATATTTT. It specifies CASSYEGGSTIYF.

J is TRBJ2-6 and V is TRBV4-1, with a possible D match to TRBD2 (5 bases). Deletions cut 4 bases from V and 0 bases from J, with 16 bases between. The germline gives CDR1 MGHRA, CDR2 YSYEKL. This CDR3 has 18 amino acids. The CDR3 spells CASSPSVAMGSGANVLTF. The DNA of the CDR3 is TGCGCCAGCAGCCCGAGTGTAGCGATGGGCTCTGGGGCCAACGTCCTGACTTTC.

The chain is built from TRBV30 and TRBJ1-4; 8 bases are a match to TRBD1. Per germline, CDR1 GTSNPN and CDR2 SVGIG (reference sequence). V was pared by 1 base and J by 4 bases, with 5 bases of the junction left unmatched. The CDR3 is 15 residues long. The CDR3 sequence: CAWSGETGDNEKLFF. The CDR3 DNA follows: TGTGCCTGGAGTGGGGAGACAGGGGATAATGAAAAACTGTTTTTT.

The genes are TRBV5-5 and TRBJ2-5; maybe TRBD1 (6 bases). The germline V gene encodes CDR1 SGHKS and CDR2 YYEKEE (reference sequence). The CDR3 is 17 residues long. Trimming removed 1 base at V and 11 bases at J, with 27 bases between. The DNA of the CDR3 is TGTGCCAGCAGCTTGACGGGTCTTGGGTTACAGGGTCAAGGGCAGTACTTC. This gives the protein CASSLTGLGLQGQGQYF.

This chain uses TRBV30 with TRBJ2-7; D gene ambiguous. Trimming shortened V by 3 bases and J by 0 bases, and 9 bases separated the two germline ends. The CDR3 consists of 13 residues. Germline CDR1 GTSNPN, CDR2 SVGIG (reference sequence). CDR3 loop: CAWRKTPSYEQYF. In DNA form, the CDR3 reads TGTGCCTGGAGAAAGACACCCTCCTACGAGCAGTACTTC.

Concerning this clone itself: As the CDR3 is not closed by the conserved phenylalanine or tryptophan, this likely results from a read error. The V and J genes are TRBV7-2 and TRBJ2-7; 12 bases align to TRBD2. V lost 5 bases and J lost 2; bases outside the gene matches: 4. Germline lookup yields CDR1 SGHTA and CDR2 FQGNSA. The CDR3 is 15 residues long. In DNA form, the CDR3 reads TGTGCCAGCAGCCTGGGACTAGCGGGCCCCTACGAGCAGTACCTC. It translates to CASSLGLAGPYEQYL.

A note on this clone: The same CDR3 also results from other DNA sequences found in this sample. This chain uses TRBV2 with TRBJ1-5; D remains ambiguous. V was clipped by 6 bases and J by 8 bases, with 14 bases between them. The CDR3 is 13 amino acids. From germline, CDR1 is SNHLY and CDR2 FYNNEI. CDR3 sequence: CASSPGRAEPQHF. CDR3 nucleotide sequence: TGTGCCAGCAGCCCCGGGAGGGCAGAGCCCCAGCATTTT.

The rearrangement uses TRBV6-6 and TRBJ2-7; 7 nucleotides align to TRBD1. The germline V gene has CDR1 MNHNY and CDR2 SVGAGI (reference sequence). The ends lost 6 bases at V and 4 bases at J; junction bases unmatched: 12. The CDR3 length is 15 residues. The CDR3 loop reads CASSPTRDREYEQYF. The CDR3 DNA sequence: TGTGCCAGCAGCCCGACCCGGGACAGAGAGTACGAGCAGTACTTC.

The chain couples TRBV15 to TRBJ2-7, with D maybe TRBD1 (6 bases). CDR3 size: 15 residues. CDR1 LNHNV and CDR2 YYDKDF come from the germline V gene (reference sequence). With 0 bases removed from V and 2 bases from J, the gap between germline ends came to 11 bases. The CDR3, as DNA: TGTGCCACCAGCAGAGACAGGGGTTCGGCCTACGAGCAGTACTTC. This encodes CATSRDRGSAYEQYF.

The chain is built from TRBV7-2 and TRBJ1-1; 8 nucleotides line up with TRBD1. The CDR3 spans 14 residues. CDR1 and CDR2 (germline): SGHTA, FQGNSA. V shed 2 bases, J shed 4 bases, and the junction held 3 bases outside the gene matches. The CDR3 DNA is TGTGCCAGCAGCTTACGGACAGGGATCACTGAAGCTTTCTTT. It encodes CASSLRTGITEAFF.

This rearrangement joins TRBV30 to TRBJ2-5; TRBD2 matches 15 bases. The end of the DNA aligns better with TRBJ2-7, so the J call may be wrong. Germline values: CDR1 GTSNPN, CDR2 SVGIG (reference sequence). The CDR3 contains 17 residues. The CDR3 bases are TGTGCCTGGAGTTCGGCGGGACTAGCGGGAGGCCCCTACGAGCAGTACTTC. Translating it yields CAWSSAGLAGGPYEQYF.

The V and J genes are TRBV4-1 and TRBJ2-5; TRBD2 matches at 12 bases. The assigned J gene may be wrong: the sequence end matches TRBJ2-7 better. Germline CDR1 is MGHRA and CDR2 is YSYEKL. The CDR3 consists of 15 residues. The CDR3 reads CASSQTTSGSYEQYF. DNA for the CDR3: TGCGCCAGCAGCCAAACGACTAGCGGGAGCTACGAGCAGTACTTC.

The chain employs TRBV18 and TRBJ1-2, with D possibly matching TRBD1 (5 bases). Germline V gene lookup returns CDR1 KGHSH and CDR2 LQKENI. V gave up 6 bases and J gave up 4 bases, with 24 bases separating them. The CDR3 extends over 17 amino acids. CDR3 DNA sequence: TGTGCCAGCTCTCGGGGGACCCCCGGAGGGCATGGCTATGGCTACACCTTC. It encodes CASSRGTPGGHGYGYTF.

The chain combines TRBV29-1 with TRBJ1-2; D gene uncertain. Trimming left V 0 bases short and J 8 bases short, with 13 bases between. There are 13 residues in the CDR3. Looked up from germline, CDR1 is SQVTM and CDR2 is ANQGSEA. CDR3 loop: CSVEDLPGKGYTF. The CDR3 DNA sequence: TGCAGCGTTGAAGATCTTCCGGGGAAAGGCTACACCTTC.

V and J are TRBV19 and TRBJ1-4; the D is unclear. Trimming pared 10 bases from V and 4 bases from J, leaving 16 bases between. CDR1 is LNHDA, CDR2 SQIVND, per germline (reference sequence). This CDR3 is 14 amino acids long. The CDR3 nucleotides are TGTGCCACCTCCGAACAGTATAATAATGAAAAACTGTTTTTT. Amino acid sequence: CATSEQYNNEKLFF. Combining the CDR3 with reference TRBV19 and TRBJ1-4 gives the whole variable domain DGGITQSPKYLFRKEGQNVTLSCEQNLNHDAMYWYRQDPGQGLRLIYYSQIVNDFQKGDIAEGYSVSREKKESFPLTVTSAQKNPTAFYLCATSEQYNNEKLFFGSGTQLSVL.

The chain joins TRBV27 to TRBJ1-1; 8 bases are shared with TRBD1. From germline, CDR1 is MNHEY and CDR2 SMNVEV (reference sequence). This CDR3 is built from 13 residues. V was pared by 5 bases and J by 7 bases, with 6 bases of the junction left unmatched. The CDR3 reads CASSLQGGVEAFF. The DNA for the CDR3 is TGTGCCAGCAGTCTACAGGGGGGAGTTGAAGCTTTCTTT.